This T cell receptor (beta chain) was captured in a study of blood T cell repertoires in COVID-19. Study-wide context: T cells, B-cell-depleted T cells, or PBMCs provided the cDNA or gDNA that served as material.

Source study methods: By means of reference gene primer amplification, nucleated cell counts were estimated. Sequenced by immunoSEQ multiplex PCR; TCRdb stores in-frame clones only, minus some. The V and J calls and the clone size are those of that table, but D and trimming were determined from the DNA. This sample has under 450,000 clones; about 80% occur once, and the top ten carry about 1%. The ends lost 5 bases at V and 3 bases at J; junction bases unmatched: 9. The length of the CDR3 is 16 residues. Germline V gene lookup returns CDR1 PRHDT and CDR2 FYEKMQ (reference sequence). Sequencing was carried out using peripheral blood. The clonotype comes from a human donor with acute or convalescent COVID-19. The donor label of this sample is uncertain. This chain links TRBV13 with TRBJ2-3, with 9 bases that match TRBD2. CDR3 DNA sequence: TGTGCCAGCAGCCCTTTTGGACTAGCGCGGACAGATACGCAGTATTTT. Its translation is CASSPFGLARTDTQYF.